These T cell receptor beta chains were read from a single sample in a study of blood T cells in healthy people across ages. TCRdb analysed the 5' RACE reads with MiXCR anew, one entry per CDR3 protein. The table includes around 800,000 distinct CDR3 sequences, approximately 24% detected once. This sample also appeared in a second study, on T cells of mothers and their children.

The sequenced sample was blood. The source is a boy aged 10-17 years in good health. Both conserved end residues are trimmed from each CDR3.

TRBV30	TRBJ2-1	AWSRRLSSYNEQF
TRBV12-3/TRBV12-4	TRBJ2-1	ASSLDGQGGYNEQF
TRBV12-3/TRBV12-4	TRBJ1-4	ASSPGAGGRNEKLF
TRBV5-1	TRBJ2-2	ASRLTGAVTGELF
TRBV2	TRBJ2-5	ASSEDRGQETQY
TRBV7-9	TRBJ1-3	ASSLSGAGSGNTIY
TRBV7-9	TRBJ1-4	ASNRTRPYEEKLF
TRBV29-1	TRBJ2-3	SVGGVGSTDTQY
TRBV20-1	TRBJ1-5	SALQGHSNQPQH
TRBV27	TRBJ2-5	ASSIPGSLQETQY
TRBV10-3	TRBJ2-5	TISEGEQQETQY
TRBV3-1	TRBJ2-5	ASSQAEETQY
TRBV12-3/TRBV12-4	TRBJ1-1	ASTRGGNTEAF
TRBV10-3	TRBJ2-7	AISDEGREQY
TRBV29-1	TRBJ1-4	SVAPRLNEKLF
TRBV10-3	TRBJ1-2	AISELDRTTSGYT
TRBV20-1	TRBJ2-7	SARAGGSYEQY
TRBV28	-	ASSSQRGGDNEQF
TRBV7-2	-	ASGRTVAYEQY
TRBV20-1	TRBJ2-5	SAIPGQGTQY
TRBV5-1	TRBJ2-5	ASRARGTGPSIPEQY
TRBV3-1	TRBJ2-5	ASSQLSGTAETQY
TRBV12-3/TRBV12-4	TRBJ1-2	ASSPVVGLYGYT
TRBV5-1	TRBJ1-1	ASSYQGVGTEAF
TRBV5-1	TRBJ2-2	ASSFRGFGVSGELF
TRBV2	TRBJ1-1	ASSPTGIAMNTEAF
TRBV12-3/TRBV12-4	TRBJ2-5	ASSLRGATQY
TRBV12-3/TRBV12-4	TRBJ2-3	ASSFGGRVADTQY
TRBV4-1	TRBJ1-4	ASSHDRAEKLF
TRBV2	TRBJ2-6	ASSEAHITSGANVLT
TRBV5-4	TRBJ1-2	ASSLGHRSGGYT
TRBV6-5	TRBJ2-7	ASRPTGAREQY
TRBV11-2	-	ASSLWGDRRYEQY
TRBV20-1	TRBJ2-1	SARGASGGVYNEQF
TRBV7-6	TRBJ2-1	ASSLGVKSSYNEQF
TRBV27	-	ASTVDRGPYNGQF
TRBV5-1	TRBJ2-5	ASSLLTPRETQY
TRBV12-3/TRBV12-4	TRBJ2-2	ASSPLVWGGELF
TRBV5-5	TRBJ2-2	ASSLRTGGQGELF
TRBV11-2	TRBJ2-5	ASSSTRDPKQETQY
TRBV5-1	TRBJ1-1	ASSLVRRANTEAF
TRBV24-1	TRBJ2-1	ATSGGTDPYNEQF
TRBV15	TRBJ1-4	ATSSRTTTNEKLF
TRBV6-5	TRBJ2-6	ASSYSTRANVLT
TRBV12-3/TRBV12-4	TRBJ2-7	ASSPHNRDHEQY
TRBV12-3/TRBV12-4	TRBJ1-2	ASSLGGLLGYGYT
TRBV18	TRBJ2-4	ASSPYDPGSQNIQY
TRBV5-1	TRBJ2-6	ASSLGGGTSGANVLT
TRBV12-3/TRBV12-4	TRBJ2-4	ASSLHQSLAKNIQY
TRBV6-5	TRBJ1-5	ASRRGLLGNQPQH
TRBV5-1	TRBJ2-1	ASSLDPGTSNEQF
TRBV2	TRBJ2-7	ASRRTAYNEQY
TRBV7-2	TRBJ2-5	ASSLMRNQETQY
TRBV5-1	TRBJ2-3	ASRTSSSTDTQY
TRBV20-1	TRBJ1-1	SATPSGLLEAF
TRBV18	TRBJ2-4	ASSTDRINDIQY
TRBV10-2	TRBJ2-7	ASALAGGSYEQY
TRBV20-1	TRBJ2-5	SASRLAEYQETQY
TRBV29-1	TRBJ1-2	SAEIGGAGYGYT
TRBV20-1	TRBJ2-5	SAPRPGAQETQY